What follows are 13 T cell receptor beta chains derived from one specimen sequenced in a study of molecular identifiers for immune sequencing clone quantification. Each CDR3 protein is one row after TCRdb ran MiXCR on the PCR reads. The data show roughly 71,000 distinct CDR3 sequences, roughly 20% seen once. The sequencing sample was made of naive CD8+ T cells from blood, with Jurkat cell RNA spiked in. Stated subset: FACS-sorted CD8+CD4-CCR7+CD45RA+ naive T cells. Every receptor here comes from a human donor in good health. Some libraries in this study had Jurkat cell RNA spiked in.

Note on this clonotype: A much larger clone differs by one base, so this may be a read error. The V and J genes are TRBV6-2 or TRBV6-3 and TRBJ1-5; D ambiguous. The V end was cut by 5 bases, the J end by 5 bases, with 10 bases between. CDR3 length: 13 amino acids. Germline V gene sequence: CDR1 MNHEY, CDR2 SVGEGT. In nucleotides, the CDR3 is TGTGCCAGCAGTCTATCCCTCTATCAGCCCCAGCATTTT. It encodes CASSLSLYQPQHF.

The chain joins TRBV14 to TRBJ2-1; no definite D call. Germline CDR1 reads SGHDN; CDR2 reads FVKESK. Trimming left V 1 base short and J 6 bases short, with 13 bases between. This CDR3 region has 15 residues. The CDR3 sequence is CASSQALGRGNEQFF. The DNA for the CDR3 is TGTGCCAGCAGCCAAGCTCTAGGGCGAGGCAATGAGCAGTTCTTC.

The chain combines TRBV25-1 with TRBJ2-1, with 7 bases that match TRBD2. Germline trimming cut 4 bases from V and 8 bases from J; bases unmatched to any gene: 5. Germline CDR1 reads MGHDK; CDR2 reads SYGVNS. This CDR3 is 13 amino acids long. The CDR3 bases are TGTGCCAGCAGTGGTGGACTAGTATATGAGCAGTTCTTC. Protein product: CASSGGLVYEQFF.

In this sample, this clonotype turned up many times. The chain has TRBV9 and TRBJ2-6; TRBD1 or TRBD2 may be the D gene (5 bases each). Germline V lookup: CDR1 SGDLS, CDR2 YYNGEE. The CDR3 extends over 18 amino acids. V lost 4 bases, J lost 1 base, and 18 bases lay in between. CDR3 in DNA: TGTGCCAGCAGCATTCCGGGACGTCTTTTATCTGGGGCCAACGTCCTGACTTTC. This codes for CASSIPGRLLSGANVLTF.

This clonotype showed up many times. The genes are TRBV10-3 and TRBJ2-1, with 8 bases that match TRBD2. Per the germline V gene, CDR1 is ENHRY and CDR2 is SYGVKD. The CDR3 contains 14 residues. V lost 8 bases and J lost 3; bases outside the gene matches: 6. In DNA, the CDR3 is TGTGCCATCCGGGCTAGCGGGTACTACAATGAGCAGTTCTTC. Its protein product is CAIRASGYYNEQFF.

This clonotype showed up many times. The rearrangement uses TRBV12-3 or TRBV12-4 and TRBJ2-3; 10 nucleotides agree with TRBD2. The CDR3 has 15 residues. Germline trimming cut 5 bases from V and 3 bases from J; bases unmatched to any gene: 5. The CDR3 region has the DNA TGTGCCAGCAGTGCCGTAGCGGGAGGAACAGATACGCAGTATTTT. It specifies CASSAVAGGTDTQYF.

This clonotype was detected ten times or more. This chain joins TRBV6-2 or TRBV6-3 and TRBJ2-6; perhaps TRBD2 as D (5 bases). Germline CDR1 is MNHEY and CDR2 is SVGEGT. Trimming cost V 4 bases and J 1 base, with 14 bases left between them. This CDR3 has 17 amino acids. CDR3: CASSLYGELSGANVLTF. Written as DNA, the CDR3 is TGTGCCAGCAGTTTATACGGGGAGTTATCTGGGGCCAACGTCCTGACTTTC.

Points on this clonotype: A read error may be the cause here, since a much bigger clone is one base away. This chain connects TRBV28 to TRBJ1-1, with a weak D call TRBD1 (5 bases). Germline CDR1 and CDR2: MDHEN and SYDVKM. Between the trimmed V and J ends, which lost 9 bases and 0 bases, there was a span of 17 bases. The CDR3 covers 15 residues. The CDR3 here is CASPGTGRMNTEAFF. In DNA, the CDR3 is TGTGCCAGTCCCGGGACGGGGCGGATGAACACTGAAGCTTTCTTT.

About this clonotype itself: A much bigger clone sits one base away, suggesting this may be a read error. The chain uses TRBV12-3 or TRBV12-4 and TRBJ1-4; possibly TRBD1 for D (5 bases). The CDR3 loop spans 14 amino acids. In DNA form, the CDR3 reads TGTGCCAGCAGAGAAGGGGACCTTAAGGAAAAACTGTGTTTT. Residues: CASREGDLKEKLCF.

With regard to this clonotype: Given a much more abundant clone one base away, this may be a read error. The rearrangement links TRBV7-9 to TRBJ2-7; D gene ambiguous. Germline V lookup: CDR1 SEHNR, CDR2 FQNEAQ (reference sequence). The V gene lost 8 bases and the J gene lost 5 bases, with 13 bases spanning the gap. CDR3 size: 12 residues. As DNA, the CDR3 is TGTGCCAGCGGGGTTAGTGGCAACGAGCAGTACTTC. As protein: CASGVSGNEQYF.

In its sample, this clonotype was seen a few times. This chain links TRBV27 with TRBJ2-1; 7 nucleotides line up with TRBD2. The length of the CDR3 is 15 residues. Germline-derived CDR1 and CDR2 are MNHEY and SMNVEV (reference sequence). J was trimmed by 4 bases and V by 6 bases; bases with no gene match: 9. CDR3 protein: CASRGSGTAYNEQFF. CDR3 coding DNA: TGTGCCAGCAGGGGAAGCGGGACTGCTTACAATGAGCAGTTCTTC.

The table lists this clonotype with many counts. The V gene is TRBV6-1, the J gene TRBJ2-3; possible D gene TRBD2, 5 bases. V was shortened by 3 bases and J by 0 bases, with 10 bases between the two germline ends. CDR1 MNHNS and CDR2 SASEGT come from the germline V gene. CDR3 size: 15 residues. The CDR3 here is CASSEIGGSTDTQYF. DNA of the CDR3: TGTGCCAGCAGTGAGATTGGAGGAAGCACAGATACGCAGTATTTT.

This clonotype was counted at least ten times. V and J are TRBV24-1 and TRBJ2-2; TRBD1 might be the D (6 bases). The CDR3 extends over 13 amino acids. Germline CDR1 reads KGHDR; CDR2 reads SFDVKD. V was cut by 10 bases and J by 5 bases, with 13 bases left in between. The CDR3 bases are TGTGCCACGTCACAGGGTCTGACCGGGGAGCTGTTTTTT. It yields the protein CATSQGLTGELFF.